This TCR beta chain comes out of a study of response to subunit inactivated influenza vaccine. Study-wide points: Authors suggested each seasonal influenza vaccination recruits few new T cells.

This clonotype came up many times. Its antigen is not identified. TCRdb redid the calling of the RT-PCR reads with MiXCR, one entry per CDR3 protein. Seen here are roughly 620,000 distinct CDR3 sequences, approximately 11% observed once, and the top ten hold roughly 11%. The CDR3 extends over 15 amino acids. Trimming took 4 bases from V and 0 from J; bases not matched to a gene: 2. Germline V lookup: CDR1 MNHEY, CDR2 SMNVEV (reference sequence). The same specimen was also included in a second study, on T cells expressing NK-cell markers. That publication notes: Libraries used 5'RACE template switching adding universal primer site and UMIs. Cells sorted as CD3+CD56+NKG2C+, CD3+CD56+NKG2C- and CD3+CD56-NKG2C+ T cells supplied the TCR beta repertoires. Of the CD8+ T cells in five or six donors, roughly 1.0-7.5% belonged to dominant NKG2C+ clonotypes. These same clonotypes (in several donors) also led the CD3+CD56-NKG2C+ fraction.

This TCR was sampled from a middle-aged man who received an inactivated influenza vaccine. The source material was PBMCs from blood, sampled on the day of vaccination. The chain links TRBV27 to TRBJ2-1, with 8 bases that match TRBD1. The CDR3 bases are TGTGCCAGCAGTTCGACAGGGGCCTCCTACAATGAGCAGTTCTTC. This sequence encodes CASSSTGASYNEQFF.